This T cell receptor beta chain was documented in a study of CXCR3-negative and CXCR3-positive naive CD8 T cells (dated by TCRdb to between 2018 and 2021). Background for the entire study: In total, 130 million to 150 million TRB reads were obtained, or roughly 1.5 +/- 0.3 million reads per library. Data from about 10 donors, pooled across two independent experiments, went into the diversity and physicochemical repertoire analyses. For the TRBV-TRBJ cluster analysis, the naive subsets came from about 5 donors, while the memory cells came from 3 donors.

The instrument was a NextSeq 550. The Human TCR Profiling Kit (MiLaboratory) was used to make UMI-labeled 5' RACE TRB cDNA libraries. The full amount of extracted RNA was used for cDNA synthesis, and the full amount of resulting cDNA was used for PCR amplification. The libraries were made side by side, with each library going through the same number of PCR cycles. In the paper's pipeline: With a requirement of at least two reads per UMI, MIGEC and MiXCR extracted about 50,000 +/- 10,000 unique UMI-labeled TRB cDNA molecules per library. On average, around 40,000 +/- 10,000 functional in-frame TRB CDR3 nucleotide clonotypes lacking stop codons were found per library. After each sample was downsampled to 5000 UMI-labeled TRB molecules, VDJtools was used to calculate diversity metrics such as normalized Shannon-Wiener and Chao1. For the central five CDR3 residues, VDJtools calculated physicochemical properties weighted by clonotype size, namely interaction energy, strength, volume and Kidera factor 4. TCRdb reprocessed the reads and assigns one entry to each CDR3 protein sequence, leaving out DNA. None of the V and J calls come from the authors' own analysis; TCRdb made them. This sample's table lists 43,000 or so distinct CDR3 sequences. 1.5% to 2% of the sample is held by the ten biggest clonotypes.

Inclusive of the bounding cysteine and phenylalanine, the CDR3 is 18 residues long. Nucleotide data are not available. CDR1 MDHEN and CDR2 SYDVKM are derived from the germline V gene. Details on this clonotype: Its antigen remains undetermined.

For every CD8+ T cell subset, hundreds of thousands of cells were flow-sorted straight into RLT lysis buffer, and each subset was sorted in triplicate. Naive CD8+ T cells were defined stringently as CD45RO-CCR7+CD27+CD95- to exclude memory contaminants. Peripheral blood mononuclear cells were isolated from buffy coats by standard density gradient centrifugation. A FACSAria III was used to flow-sort naive CD8+ T cells into CXCR3-negative and CXCR3-positive populations. Total RNA was extracted from sorted cells with an RNeasy Mini Kit. Study-wide findings and limitations: Surface CD5, linked to self-reactivity in mice, was comparable between naive subsets; TCR interaction strength was therefore also inferred from TRB CDR3 physicochemical properties. TRB CDR3s from CXCR3-positive naive cells showed higher hydrophobicity (lower Kidera factor 4), lower energy, and higher strength and volume indices than CXCR3-negative naive cells. Similar TRBV-TRBJ usage was shown by naive CXCR3-negative and CXCR3-positive cells from the same donor, whereas distinct patterns were shown by memory cells. CXCR3 expression partially decreased after cryopreservation, so most assays used freshly isolated PBMCs. Both naive subsets had comparably high repertoire diversity, while memory CD8+ T cells had much lower repertoire diversity.

This sequence was found in a human donor in good health. Some clones in this sample may be carry-over from other donors' samples. The chain was built from TRBV28 and TRBJ2-7; absent DNA, TCRdb's TRBD2 call cannot be checked. Sequencing input: naive CXCR3- CD8+ T cells from blood. The meaning of the sample's cell subset or site label: CD45RO-CCR7+CD27+CD95- naive CD8+ T cells lacking CXCR3 (TNR3-). CDR3 loop: CASSSGLAGGFVSYQQYF.